Following are 13 T cell receptor beta chains from one sample sequenced in a study of CD8 T cells in Susac syndrome. A quantity of roughly 0.5 to 1 ug RNA underwent reverse transcription using random hexamers. TCRdb independently ran MiXCR on the immunoSEQ multiplex PCR reads; one entry per CDR3 protein. This table has around 180,000 distinct CDR3 sequences, roughly 94% appearing once. Sequenced input: CD4+ T cells from PBMCs. All receptors come from a human donor with Susac syndrome.

This sequence joins TRBV27 and TRBJ1-3; 8 positions match TRBD1. The CDR3 consists of 14 residues. From germline, CDR1 is MNHEY and CDR2 SMNVEV (reference sequence). V was pared by 6 bases and J by 4 bases, with 5 bases of the junction left unmatched. CDR3 sequence: CASSSGGGGNTIYF. The CDR3 DNA follows: TGTGCCAGCAGCTCAGGGGGCGGAGGAAACACCATATATTTT.

The chain joins TRBV12-3 or TRBV12-4 to TRBJ2-5; D may be TRBD1 (6 bases). V lost 7 bases and J 2 bases, leaving 14 bases between the germline ends. The CDR3 totals 14 residues. CDR3 sequence: CASNLQGLQETQYF. CDR3 bases: TGTGCCAGCAATCTTCAGGGGCTTCAAGAGACCCAGTACTTC.

In DNA, the CDR3 is TGTGCCAGCAGCTCCTCGAGCGGGACGTTCAATAATTCACCCCTCCACTTT. This gives the protein CASSSSSGTFNNSPLHF. The chain employs TRBV5-4 and TRBJ1-6; tentatively, D is TRBD1 (5 bases). There are 17 residues in the CDR3. The ends were cut back, 3 bases at V and 5 bases at J, with 18 bases in the middle. Germline V gene data show CDR1 as SGHNT and CDR2 as YYREEE (reference sequence).

The rearrangement links TRBV5-1 to TRBJ2-3, with 9 positions matching TRBD2. The CDR3 is 15 residues long. Germline CDR1 is SGHRS and CDR2 is YFSETQ. The V gene end was trimmed by 0 bases and the J gene end by 6 bases; junction bases not matched to a gene: 5. DNA for the CDR3: TGCGCCAGCAGCTTGGTGGGACTAGCTGCTGATACGCAGTATTTT. Residues: CASSLVGLAADTQYF.

This chain joins TRBV12-3 or TRBV12-4 and TRBJ2-7; a possible D gene is TRBD2 (5 bases). Trimming left V 6 bases short and J 4 bases short, with 13 bases between. The CDR3 consists of 13 residues. The CDR3 DNA is TGTGCCAGCAGCTTCACGGGGTCGTACGAGCAGTACTTC. It translates to CASSFTGSYEQYF.

The genes are TRBV25-1 and TRBJ2-1, with D unclear. Germline V lookup: CDR1 MGHDK, CDR2 SYGVNS. CDR3 length equals 11 residues. V was pared by 5 bases and J by 8 bases, with 7 bases between. CDR3 in amino acids: CASSQIHEQFF. The CDR3 DNA is TGTGCCAGCAGTCAAATCCATGAGCAGTTCTTC.

The rearrangement links TRBV7-6 to TRBJ2-2; TRBD2 matches 8 bases. Unmatched junction bases numbered 12, after V lost 5 bases and J lost 7 bases. This CDR3 contains 16 residues. Germline values: CDR1 SGHVS, CDR2 FNYEAQ. DNA of the CDR3: TGTGCCAGCAGCCAGGGAGTGGGACTAGGCGTCGGGGAGCTGTTTTTT. It specifies CASSQGVGLGVGELFF.

The chain links TRBV5-4 to TRBJ2-1; TRBD1 agrees at 7 bases. In germline, CDR1 is SGHNT, CDR2 YYREEE (reference sequence). CDR3 length: 16 residues. V shed 3 bases, J shed 3 bases, and the junction held 9 bases outside the gene matches. This CDR3 reads CASSSRRQGVYNEQFF. CDR3 in DNA: TGTGCCAGCAGCTCGCGAAGACAGGGTGTCTACAATGAGCAGTTCTTC.

This clonotype occurred once. The CDR3 DNA reads TGCAGTGCCCTCAGGGACGTCGGTGAGCAGTTCTTC. Translating it yields CSALRDVGEQFF. The chain employs TRBV20-1 and TRBJ2-1, with D possibly being TRBD1 or TRBD2 (5 bases each). This CDR3 contains 12 residues. V dropped 6 bases and J dropped 9 bases, with 15 bases sitting between them. The germline CDR1 and CDR2 sequences are DFQATT and SNEGSKA (reference sequence).

J is TRBJ2-1 and V is TRBV3-1; TRBD2 agrees at 12 bases. Per the germline V gene, CDR1 is LGHDT and CDR2 is YNNKEL (reference sequence). The CDR3 loop spans 17 amino acids. V lost 0 bases, J lost 7 bases, and 7 bases stayed unmatched. CDR3 sequence (DNA): TGTGCCAGCAGCCAAGACCTACTAGCGGGGGGCGCGAATGAGCAGTTCTTC. Its protein is CASSQDLLAGGANEQFF.

This chain connects TRBV9 to TRBJ2-7, with 8 bases lining up with TRBD1. Germline lookup yields CDR1 SGDLS and CDR2 YYNGEE. The CDR3 is 15 residues long. J lost 3 bases, V lost 3 bases, and 8 bases had no gene match. The CDR3 sequence is CASSAATGGIYEQYF. The CDR3 coding sequence is TGTGCCAGCAGCGCTGCTACAGGGGGTATCTACGAGCAGTACTTC. The variable domain in full, with the rest retrieved from reference TRBV9 and TRBJ2-7, is DSGVTQTPKHLITATGQRVTLRCSPRSGDLSVYWYQQSLDQGLQFLIQYYNGEERAKGNILERFSAQQFPDLHSELNLSSLELGDSALYFCASSAATGGIYEQYFGPGTRLTVT.

The rearrangement uses TRBV7-2 and TRBJ1-2; D is perhaps TRBD1 (5 bases). The V end was cut by 0 bases, the J end by 6 bases, with 14 bases between. The germline gives CDR1 SGHTA, CDR2 FQGNSA. This CDR3 spans 15 amino acids. The CDR3 nucleotides read TGTGCCAGCAGCTTAGCGGGGGGGTCTGAGGATGGCTACACCTTC. This codes for CASSLAGGSEDGYTF.

This clonotype has more than one count but fewer than ten. Written as DNA, the CDR3 is TGTGCCAGCAGCTTGCCGGGGGTAACCGGGGAGCTGTTTTTT. Amino acids: CASSLPGVTGELFF. The V call is TRBV5-6, the J call TRBJ2-2; a weak D match, TRBD2 (6 bases). This CDR3 contains 14 residues. Germline lookup yields CDR1 SGHDT and CDR2 YYEEEE. With 1 base removed from V and 5 bases from J, the gap between germline ends came to 9 bases.